These 7 T cell receptor beta chains were sequenced from one sample in a study of CD4+ T cells in melanoma. Profiling relied on immunoSEQ multiplex PCR, and the TCRdb table lists in-frame clones only, not all of them. The repertoire holds about 10,000 clones, with around 60% as singletons. Material for sequencing was cells from a culture (not recorded whether cultured in vitro). Every receptor here comes from a human donor with melanoma.

This sequence joins TRBV10-2 and TRBJ2-3, with 9 bases lining up with TRBD2. This CDR3 is built from 14 residues. CDR1 and CDR2 from the germline V gene are WSHSY and SAAADI. V trimming: 5 bases; J trimming: 2 bases; junction bases outside the gene matches: 2. CDR3 sequence (DNA): TGCGCCAGCAGTATAGCGGGGGACACAGATACGCAGTATTTT. The encoded protein is CASSIAGDTDTQYF.

The rearrangement uses TRBV5-1 and TRBJ2-3; 11 bases agree with TRBD2. The CDR3 runs 18 residues. Germline V gene lookup returns CDR1 SGHRS and CDR2 YFSETQ. The V gene end was trimmed by 3 bases and the J gene end by 5 bases; junction bases not matched to a gene: 14. CDR3 DNA sequence: TGCGCCAGCAGCTCCGGATTCTTAGCGGGGGGGCATGGAGATACGCAGTATTTT. It translates to CASSSGFLAGGHGDTQYF.

This chain connects TRBV12-5 to TRBJ2-7; no reliable D call. Per the germline V gene, CDR1 is LGHNT and CDR2 is FRNRAP. The CDR3 has 16 residues. Trimming removed 3 bases at V and 1 base at J, with 16 bases between. Here the CDR3 reads CASGFFSPQLSYEQYF. DNA for the CDR3: TGTGCTAGTGGTTTCTTTTCTCCACAGTTGTCCTACGAGCAGTACTTC.

This clone was picked up a small number of times. The chain is built from TRBV2 and TRBJ2-7, with D perhaps matching TRBD1 (6 bases). Germline V gene lookup returns CDR1 SNHLY and CDR2 FYNNEI. The CDR3 runs 13 residues. V was trimmed by 8 bases and J by 2 bases, leaving 13 bases between them. CDR3 sequence: CASVYGTTYEQYF. CDR3 bases: TGTGCCAGCGTTTACGGGACAACCTACGAGCAGTACTTC. Looking up the rest from reference TRBV2 and TRBJ2-7 gives the full variable domain: EPEVTQTPSHQVTQMGQEVILRCVPISNHLYFYWYRQILGQKVEFLVSFYNNEISEKSEIFDDQFSVERPDGSNFTLKIRSTKLEDSAMYFCASVYGTTYEQYFGPGTRLTVT.

This clone has only a few counts. This sequence joins TRBV5-1 and TRBJ2-1, with D perhaps assigned TRBD1 or TRBD2 (5 bases each). The V end lost 1 base, the J end lost 6 bases, and 14 bases lay between the germline ends. The CDR3 covers 15 residues. Germline V lookup: CDR1 SGHRS, CDR2 YFSETQ. CDR3 bases: TGCGCCAGCAGCTTGTCCGGGGCAGGCCCCAATGAGCAGTTCTTC. Protein sequence: CASSLSGAGPNEQFF. The whole variable domain, remainder taken from reference TRBV5-1 and TRBJ2-1, is KAGVTQTPRYLIKTRGQQVTLSCSPISGHRSVSWYQQTPGQGLQFLFEYFSETQRNKGNFPGRFSGRQFSNSRSEMNVSTLELGDSALYLCASSLSGAGPNEQFFGPGTRLTVL.

This clone showed up just a few times. V and J are TRBV30 and TRBJ1-2; D not certain. V gave up 2 bases and J gave up 1 base, with 8 bases separating them. This CDR3 spans 13 amino acids. CDR1 and CDR2 from the germline V gene are GTSNPN and SVGIG (reference sequence). The CDR3 coding sequence is TGTGCCTGGAGTATGGGAATTAACTATGGCTACACCTTC. Its protein is CAWSMGINYGYTF.

CDR3 sequence: CASSPQGGETQYF. The CDR3 DNA sequence: TGTGCCAGCAGCCCTCAGGGTGGAGAGACCCAGTACTTC. The gene calls are TRBV7-7 and TRBJ2-5, with a weak D call TRBD1 (5 bases). The length of the CDR3 is 13 residues. CDR1 SSHAT and CDR2 FNYEAQ come from the germline V gene (reference sequence). With 5 bases removed from V and 4 bases from J, the gap between germline ends came to 11 bases.